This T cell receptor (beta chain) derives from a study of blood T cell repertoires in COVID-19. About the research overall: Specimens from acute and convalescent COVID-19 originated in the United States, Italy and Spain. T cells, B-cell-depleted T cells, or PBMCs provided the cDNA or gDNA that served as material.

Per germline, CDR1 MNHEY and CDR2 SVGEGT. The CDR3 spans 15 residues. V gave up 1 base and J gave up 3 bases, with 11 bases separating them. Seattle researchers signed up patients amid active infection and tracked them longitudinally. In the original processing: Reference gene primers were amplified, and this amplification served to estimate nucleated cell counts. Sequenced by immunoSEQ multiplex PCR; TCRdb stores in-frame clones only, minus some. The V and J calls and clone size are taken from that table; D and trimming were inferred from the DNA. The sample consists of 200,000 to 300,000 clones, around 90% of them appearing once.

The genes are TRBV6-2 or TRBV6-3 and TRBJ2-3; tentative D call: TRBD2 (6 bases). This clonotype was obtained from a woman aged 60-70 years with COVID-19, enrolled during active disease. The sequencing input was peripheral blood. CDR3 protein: CASSYFGTATDTQYF. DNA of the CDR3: TGTGCCAGCAGTTACTTCGGGACTGCGACAGATACGCAGTATTTT.